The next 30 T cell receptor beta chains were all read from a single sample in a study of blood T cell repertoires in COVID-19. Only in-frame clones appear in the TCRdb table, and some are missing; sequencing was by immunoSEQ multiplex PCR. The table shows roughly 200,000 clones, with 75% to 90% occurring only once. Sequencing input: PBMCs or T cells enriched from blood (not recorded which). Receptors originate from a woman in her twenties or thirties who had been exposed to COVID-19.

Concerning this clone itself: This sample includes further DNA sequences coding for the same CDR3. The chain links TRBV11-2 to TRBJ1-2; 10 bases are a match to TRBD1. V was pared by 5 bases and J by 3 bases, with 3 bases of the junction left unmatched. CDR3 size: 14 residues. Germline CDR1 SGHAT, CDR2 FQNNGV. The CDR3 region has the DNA TGTGCCAGCAGCCCGACAGGGGGCGACTATGGCTACACCTTC. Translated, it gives CASSPTGGDYGYTF.

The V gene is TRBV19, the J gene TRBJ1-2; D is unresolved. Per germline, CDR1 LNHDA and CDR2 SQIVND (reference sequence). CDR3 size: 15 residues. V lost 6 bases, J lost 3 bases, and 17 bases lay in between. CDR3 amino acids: CASRQSARDHYGYTF. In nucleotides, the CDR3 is TGTGCCAGTAGACAGAGTGCCCGAGATCACTATGGCTACACCTTC.

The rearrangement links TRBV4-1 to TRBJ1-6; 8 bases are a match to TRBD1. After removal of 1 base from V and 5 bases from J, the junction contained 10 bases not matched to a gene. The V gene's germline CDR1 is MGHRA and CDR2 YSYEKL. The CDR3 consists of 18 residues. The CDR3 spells CASSQVIPQTGDNSPLHF. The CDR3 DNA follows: TGCGCCAGCAGCCAAGTGATACCCCAGACAGGGGATAATTCACCCCTCCACTTT.

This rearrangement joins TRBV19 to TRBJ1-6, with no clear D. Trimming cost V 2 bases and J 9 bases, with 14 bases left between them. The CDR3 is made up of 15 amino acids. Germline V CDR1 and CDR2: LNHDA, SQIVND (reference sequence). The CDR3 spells CASSIRPGPGSPLHF. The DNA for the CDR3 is TGTGCCAGTAGTATACGGCCGGGTCCGGGTTCACCCCTCCACTTT.

The CDR3 protein is CASSGQGRNTQYF. The DNA for the CDR3 is TGTGCCAGCAGCGGACAGGGGAGGAATACGCAGTATTTT. V and J are TRBV9 and TRBJ2-3; TRBD1 aligns across 8 bases. The germline V gene encodes CDR1 SGDLS and CDR2 YYNGEE. The junction had 4 bases not matched to a gene; V was cut back by 3 bases and J by 7 bases. The CDR3 is 13 residues long.

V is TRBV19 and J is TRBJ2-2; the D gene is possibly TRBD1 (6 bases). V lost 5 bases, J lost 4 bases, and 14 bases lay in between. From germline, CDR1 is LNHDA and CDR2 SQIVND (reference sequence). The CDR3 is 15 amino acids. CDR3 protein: CASSAQGRLTGELFF. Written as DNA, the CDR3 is TGTGCCAGTAGTGCACAGGGTAGACTCACCGGGGAGCTGTTTTTT.

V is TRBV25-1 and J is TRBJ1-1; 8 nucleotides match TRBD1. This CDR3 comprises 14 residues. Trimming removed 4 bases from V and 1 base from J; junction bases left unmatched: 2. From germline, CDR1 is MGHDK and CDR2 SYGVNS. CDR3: CASSAQGANTEAFF. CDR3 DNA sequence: TGTGCCAGCAGTGCTCAGGGGGCGAACACTGAAGCTTTCTTT.

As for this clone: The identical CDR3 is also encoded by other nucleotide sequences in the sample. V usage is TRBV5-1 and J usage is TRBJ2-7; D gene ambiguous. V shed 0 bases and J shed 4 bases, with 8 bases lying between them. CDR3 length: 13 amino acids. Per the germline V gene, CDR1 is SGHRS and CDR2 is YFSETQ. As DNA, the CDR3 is TGCGCCAGCAGCTTGGCCATCAGTTACGAGCAGTACTTC. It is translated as CASSLAISYEQYF.

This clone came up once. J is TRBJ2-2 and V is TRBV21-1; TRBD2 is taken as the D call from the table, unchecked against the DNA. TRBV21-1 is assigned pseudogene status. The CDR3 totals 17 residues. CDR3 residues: CASTHPRGAISTGELFF. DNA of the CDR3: TGTGCCAGCACCCATCCCCGAGGAGCGATTAGTACCGGGGAGCTGTTTTTT.

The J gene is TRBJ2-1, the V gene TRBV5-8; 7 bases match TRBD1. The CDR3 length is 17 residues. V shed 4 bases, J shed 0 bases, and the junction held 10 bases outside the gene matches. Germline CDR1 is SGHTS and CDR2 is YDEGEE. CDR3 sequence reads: CASSQLLGTASYNEQFF. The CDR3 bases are TGTGCCAGCAGCCAACTTCTCGGGACAGCCTCCTACAATGAGCAGTTCTTC.

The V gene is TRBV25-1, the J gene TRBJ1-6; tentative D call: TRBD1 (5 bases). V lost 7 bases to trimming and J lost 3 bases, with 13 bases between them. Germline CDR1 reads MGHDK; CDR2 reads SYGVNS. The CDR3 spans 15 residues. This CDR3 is CASTGGENYNSPLHF. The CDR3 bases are TGTGCCAGCACTGGGGGGGAAAACTATAATTCACCCCTCCACTTT.

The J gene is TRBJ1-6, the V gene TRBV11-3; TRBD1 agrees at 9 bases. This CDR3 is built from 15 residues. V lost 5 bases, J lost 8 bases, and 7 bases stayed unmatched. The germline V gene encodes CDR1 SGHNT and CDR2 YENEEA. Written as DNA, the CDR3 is TGTGCCAGCAGCCCCTGGGACAGGGAGGATTCACCCCTCCACTTT. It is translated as CASSPWDREDSPLHF. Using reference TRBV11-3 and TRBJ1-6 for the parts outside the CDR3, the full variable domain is EAGVVQSPRYKIIEKKQPVAFWCNPISGHNTLYWYLQNLGQGPELLIRYENEEAVDDSQLPKDRFSAERLKGVDSTLKIQPAELGDSAVYLCASSPWDREDSPLHFGNGTRLTVT.

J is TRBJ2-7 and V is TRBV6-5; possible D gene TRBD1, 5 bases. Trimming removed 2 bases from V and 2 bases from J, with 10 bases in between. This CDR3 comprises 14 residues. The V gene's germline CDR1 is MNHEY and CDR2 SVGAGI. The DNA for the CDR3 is TGTGCCAGCAGTTACCAATGGGGCCCCTACGAGCAGTACTTC. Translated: CASSYQWGPYEQYF.

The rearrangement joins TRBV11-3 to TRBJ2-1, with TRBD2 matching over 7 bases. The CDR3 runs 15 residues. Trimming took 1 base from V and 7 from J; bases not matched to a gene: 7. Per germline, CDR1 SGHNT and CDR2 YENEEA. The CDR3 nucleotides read TGTGCCAGCAGCTTAGGAGGCGCAGCGGGGAATGAGCAGTTCTTC. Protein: CASSLGGAAGNEQFF.

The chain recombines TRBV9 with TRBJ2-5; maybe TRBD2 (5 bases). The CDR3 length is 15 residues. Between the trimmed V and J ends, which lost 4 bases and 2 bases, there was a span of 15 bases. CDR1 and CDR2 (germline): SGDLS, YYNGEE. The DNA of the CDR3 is TGTGCCAGCAGCTCTACCCAATGGGAGCAAGAGACCCAGTACTTC. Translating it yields CASSSTQWEQETQYF.

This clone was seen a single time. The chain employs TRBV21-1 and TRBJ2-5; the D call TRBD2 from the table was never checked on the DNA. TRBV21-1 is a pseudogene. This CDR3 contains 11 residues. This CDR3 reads CASSPGETQYF. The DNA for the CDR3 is TGTGCCAGCAGCCCCGGGGAGACCCAGTACTTC.

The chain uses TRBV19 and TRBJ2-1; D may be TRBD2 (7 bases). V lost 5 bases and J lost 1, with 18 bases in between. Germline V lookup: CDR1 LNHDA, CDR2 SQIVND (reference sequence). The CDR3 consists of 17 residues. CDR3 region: CASSGEGGRFSYNEQFF. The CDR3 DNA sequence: TGTGCCAGTAGTGGGGAGGGGGGGAGATTTTCCTACAATGAGCAGTTCTTC.

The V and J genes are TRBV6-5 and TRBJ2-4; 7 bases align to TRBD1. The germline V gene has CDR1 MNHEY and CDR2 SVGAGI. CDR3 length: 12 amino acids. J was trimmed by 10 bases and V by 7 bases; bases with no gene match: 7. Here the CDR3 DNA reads TGTGCCAGCAACAGGGGAGTAGGGATTCAGTACTTC. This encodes CASNRGVGIQYF.

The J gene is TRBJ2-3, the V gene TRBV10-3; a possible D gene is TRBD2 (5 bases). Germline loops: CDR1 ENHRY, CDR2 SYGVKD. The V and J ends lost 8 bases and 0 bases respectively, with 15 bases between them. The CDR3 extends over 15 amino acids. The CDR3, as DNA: TGTGCCATCGGCCGGGTCGGGGAGAGCACAGATACGCAGTATTTT. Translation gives CAIGRVGESTDTQYF.

For the CDR3, the DNA is TGCGCCAGCATCCCGGGACTGGGAAAAAACCCCGGGGAGCTGTTTTTT. Its translation is CASIPGLGKNPGELFF. This chain joins TRBV4-1 and TRBJ2-2, with D tentatively TRBD2 (6 bases). CDR3 length: 16 residues. Trimming shortened V by 7 bases and J by 6 bases, and 21 bases separated the two germline ends. CDR1 MGHRA and CDR2 YSYEKL come from the germline V gene.

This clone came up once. DNA for the CDR3: TGTGCCAGCAATCACAGGGACATAGACATTCAGTACTTC. Its translation is CASNHRDIDIQYF. This chain connects TRBV6-5 to TRBJ2-4; D might be TRBD1 (6 bases). Deletions cut 7 bases from V and 8 bases from J, with 15 bases between. The germline gives CDR1 MNHEY, CDR2 SVGAGI. The CDR3 extends over 13 amino acids.

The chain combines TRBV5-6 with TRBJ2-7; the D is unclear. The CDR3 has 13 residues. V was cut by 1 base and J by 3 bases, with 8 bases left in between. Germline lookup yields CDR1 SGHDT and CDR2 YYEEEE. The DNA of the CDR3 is TGTGCCAGCAGCTTGTCTAGTCTCTACGAGCAGTACTTC. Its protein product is CASSLSSLYEQYF. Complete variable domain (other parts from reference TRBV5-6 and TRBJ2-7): DAGVTQSPTHLIKTRGQQVTLRCSPKSGHDTVSWYQQALGQGPQFIFQYYEEEERQRGNFPDRFSGHQFPNYSSELNVNALLLGDSALYLCASSLSSLYEQYFGPGTRLTVT.

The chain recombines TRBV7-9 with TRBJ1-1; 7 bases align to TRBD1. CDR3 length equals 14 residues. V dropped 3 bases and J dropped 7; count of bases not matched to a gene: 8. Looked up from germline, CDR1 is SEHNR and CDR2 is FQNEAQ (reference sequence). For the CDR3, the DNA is TGTGCCAGCAGCTTTGGGGGGACAGTGGATGAAGCTTTCTTT. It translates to CASSFGGTVDEAFF.

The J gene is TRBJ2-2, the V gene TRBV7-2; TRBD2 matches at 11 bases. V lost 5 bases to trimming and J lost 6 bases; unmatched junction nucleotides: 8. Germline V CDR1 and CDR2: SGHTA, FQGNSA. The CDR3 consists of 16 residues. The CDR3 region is CASSKPGLAVAGELFF. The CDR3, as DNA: TGTGCCAGCAGCAAACCGGGACTAGCGGTTGCCGGGGAGCTGTTTTTT.

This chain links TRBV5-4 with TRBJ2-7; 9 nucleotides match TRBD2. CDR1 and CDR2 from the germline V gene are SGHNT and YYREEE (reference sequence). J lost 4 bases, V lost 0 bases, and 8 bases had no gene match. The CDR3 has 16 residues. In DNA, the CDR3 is TGTGCCAGCAGCTTGGGTGGCGGGGGGGCCGTATACGAGCAGTACTTC. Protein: CASSLGGGGAVYEQYF.

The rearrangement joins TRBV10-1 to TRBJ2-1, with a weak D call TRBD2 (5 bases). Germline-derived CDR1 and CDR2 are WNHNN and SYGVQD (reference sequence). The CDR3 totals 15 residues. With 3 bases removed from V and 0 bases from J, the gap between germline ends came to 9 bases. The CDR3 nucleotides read TGCGCCAGCAGTGAATTGGGGAGCTCCTACAATGAGCAGTTCTTC. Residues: CASSELGSSYNEQFF.

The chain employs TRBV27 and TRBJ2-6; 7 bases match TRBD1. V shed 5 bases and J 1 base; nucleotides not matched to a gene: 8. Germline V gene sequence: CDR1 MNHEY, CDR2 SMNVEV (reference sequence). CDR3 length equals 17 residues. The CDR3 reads CASSLIPTGSGANVLTF. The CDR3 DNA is TGTGCCAGCAGTCTAATCCCGACAGGGTCTGGGGCCAACGTCCTGACTTTC.

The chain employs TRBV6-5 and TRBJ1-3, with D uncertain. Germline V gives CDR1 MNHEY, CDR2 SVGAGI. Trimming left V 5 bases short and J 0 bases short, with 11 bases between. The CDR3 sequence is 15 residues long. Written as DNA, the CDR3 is TGTGCCAGCAGTCCGCGGACTTTCTCTGGAAACACCATATATTTT. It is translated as CASSPRTFSGNTIYF.

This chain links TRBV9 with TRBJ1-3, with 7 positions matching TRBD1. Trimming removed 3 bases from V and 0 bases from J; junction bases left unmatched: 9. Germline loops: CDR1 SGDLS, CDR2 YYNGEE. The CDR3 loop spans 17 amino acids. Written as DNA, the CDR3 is TGTGCCAGCAGCGCCAGCGCCGACAGGGCCTCTGGAAACACCATATATTTT. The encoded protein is CASSASADRASGNTIYF.

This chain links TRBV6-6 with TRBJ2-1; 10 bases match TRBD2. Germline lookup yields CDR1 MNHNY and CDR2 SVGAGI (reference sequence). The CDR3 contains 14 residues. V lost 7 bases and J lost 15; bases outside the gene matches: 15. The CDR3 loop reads CASKTLQRGGQWFF. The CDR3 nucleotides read TGTGCCAGCAAGACACTCCAGCGGGGGGGCCAATGGTTCTTC.